The 4 T cell receptor beta chains reported below all come from one sample, sequenced in a study of blood T cell repertoires in COVID-19. Profiled with immunoSEQ multiplex PCR; TCRdb holds only in-frame clones, not every one. The table records 200,000 to 250,000 clones, around nine tenths of them present only once. The sequencing sample was made of peripheral blood. These receptors came from a woman aged 55-75 years with acute or convalescent COVID-19.

The V and J genes are TRBV5-1 and TRBJ2-7; TRBD2 agrees at 10 bases. V lost 4 bases to trimming and J lost 0 bases; unmatched junction nucleotides: 7. The CDR3 is 16 amino acids. Germline assignment: CDR1 SGHRS and CDR2 YFSETQ. The CDR3 DNA reads as TGCGCCAGCAGCGGAACTAGCGGGGCCACCTCCTACGAGCAGTACTTC. Encoded protein: CASSGTSGATSYEQYF.

The chain combines TRBV19 with TRBJ2-5, with 8 bases lining up with TRBD1. CDR3 length: 15 residues. CDR1 is LNHDA and CDR2 is SQIVND in the germline V gene (reference sequence). Trimming removed 1 base from V and 9 bases from J; junction bases left unmatched: 10. The DNA for the CDR3 is TGTGCCAGTAGTATAGCGGACAGGGCTTTCGGGGCCCAGTACTTC. Translating gives CASSIADRAFGAQYF.

The chain links TRBV19 to TRBJ1-1; possible D gene TRBD1, 6 bases. Germline CDR1 is LNHDA and CDR2 is SQIVND (reference sequence). Trimming cost V 7 bases and J 1 base, with 10 bases left between them. CDR3 length equals 13 residues. The CDR3 DNA is TGTGCCAGTACCAAGGGACAGAACACTGAAGCTTTCTTT. Translated: CASTKGQNTEAFF. Looking up the rest from reference TRBV19 and TRBJ1-1 gives the full variable domain: DGGITQSPKYLFRKEGQNVTLSCEQNLNHDAMYWYRQDPGQGLRLIYYSQIVNDFQKGDIAEGYSVSREKKESFPLTVTSAQKNPTAFYLCASTKGQNTEAFFGQGTRLTVV.

This clone was counted a single time. The CDR3 sequence is CSVAESYNSPLHF. DNA for the CDR3: TGCAGCGTTGCGGAGTCCTATAATTCACCCCTCCACTTT. The V call is TRBV29-1, the J call TRBJ1-6; D not certain. CDR1 and CDR2 (germline): SQVTM, ANQGSEA. With 4 bases removed from V and 1 base from J, the gap between germline ends came to 5 bases. CDR3 length equals 13 residues.